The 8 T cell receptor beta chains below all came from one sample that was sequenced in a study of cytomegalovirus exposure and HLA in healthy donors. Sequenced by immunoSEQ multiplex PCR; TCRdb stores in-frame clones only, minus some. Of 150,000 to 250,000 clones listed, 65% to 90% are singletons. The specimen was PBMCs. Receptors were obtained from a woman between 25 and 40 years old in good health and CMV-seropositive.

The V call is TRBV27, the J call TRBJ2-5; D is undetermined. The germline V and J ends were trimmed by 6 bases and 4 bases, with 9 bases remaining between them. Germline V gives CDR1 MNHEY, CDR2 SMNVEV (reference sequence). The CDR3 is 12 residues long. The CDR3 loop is CASSPTGETQYF. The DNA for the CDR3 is TGTGCCAGCAGCCCCACCGGAGAGACCCAGTACTTC.

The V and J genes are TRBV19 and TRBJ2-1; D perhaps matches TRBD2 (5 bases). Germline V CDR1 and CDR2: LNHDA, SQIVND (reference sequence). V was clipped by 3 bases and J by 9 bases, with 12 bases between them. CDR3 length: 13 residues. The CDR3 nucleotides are TGTGCCAGTAGTATCGGTAGGGAGAGTGAGCAGTTCTTC. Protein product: CASSIGRESEQFF.

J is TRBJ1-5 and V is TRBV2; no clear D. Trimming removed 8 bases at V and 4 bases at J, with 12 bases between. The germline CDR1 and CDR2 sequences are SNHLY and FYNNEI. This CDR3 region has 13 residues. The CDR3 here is CASVADRNQPQHF. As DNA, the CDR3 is TGTGCCAGCGTAGCGGATAGAAATCAGCCCCAGCATTTT.

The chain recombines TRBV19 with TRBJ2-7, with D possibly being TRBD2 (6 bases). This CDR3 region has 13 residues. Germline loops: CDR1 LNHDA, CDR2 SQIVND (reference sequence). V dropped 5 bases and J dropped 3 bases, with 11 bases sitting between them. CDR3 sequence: CASSLGLNYEQYF. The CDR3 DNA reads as TGTGCCAGTAGTTTGGGACTCAACTACGAGCAGTACTTC.

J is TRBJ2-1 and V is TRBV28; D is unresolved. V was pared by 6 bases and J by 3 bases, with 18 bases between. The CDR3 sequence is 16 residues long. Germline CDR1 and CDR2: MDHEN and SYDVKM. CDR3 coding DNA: TGTGCCAGCAGCTCCCAGACGATACAGTTCTACAATGAGCAGTTCTTC. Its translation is CASSSQTIQFYNEQFF.

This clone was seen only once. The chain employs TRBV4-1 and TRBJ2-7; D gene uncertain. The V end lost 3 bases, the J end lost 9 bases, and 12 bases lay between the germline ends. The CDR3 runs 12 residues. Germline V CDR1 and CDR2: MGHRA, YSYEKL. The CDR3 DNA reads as TGCGCCAGCAGCCAGCATGAGGCCTGGCAGTACTTC. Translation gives CASSQHEAWQYF.

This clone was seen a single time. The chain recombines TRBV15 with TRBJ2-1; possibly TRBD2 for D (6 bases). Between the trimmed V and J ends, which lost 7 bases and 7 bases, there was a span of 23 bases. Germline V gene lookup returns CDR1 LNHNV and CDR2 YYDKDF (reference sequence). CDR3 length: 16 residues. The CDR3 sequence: CATTAPGGIPVNEQFF. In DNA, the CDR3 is TGTGCCACCACGGCGCCCGGGGGAATTCCCGTGAATGAGCAGTTCTTC.

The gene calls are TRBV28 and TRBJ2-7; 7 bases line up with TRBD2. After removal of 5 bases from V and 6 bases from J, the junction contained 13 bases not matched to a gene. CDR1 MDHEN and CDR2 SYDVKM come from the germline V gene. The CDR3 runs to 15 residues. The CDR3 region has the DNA TGTGCCAGCAGTCCAATCTCGGGACTACGATTCGAGCAGTACTTC. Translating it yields CASSPISGLRFEQYF.